The next 29 T cell receptor beta chains were all read from a single sample in a study of resident and recirculating memory T cells in vitiligo. Sequencing used immunoSEQ multiplex PCR; TCRdb keeps in-frame clones, though not all of them. The table shows 40,000 to 50,000 clones, with over 90% occurring only once. Sequencing was carried out using blood. These receptors were taken from a male donor with vitiligo.

The chain uses TRBV9 and TRBJ2-3, with a tentative D call TRBD1 (5 bases). The CDR3 runs to 16 residues. The germline V gene has CDR1 SGDLS and CDR2 YYNGEE. Trimming took 1 base from V and 2 from J, leaving 14 bases between them. CDR3: CASSVMRTPFTDTQYF. DNA for the CDR3: TGTGCCAGCAGCGTAATGCGGACACCCTTCACAGATACGCAGTATTTT.

Only a few counts were recorded for this clone. V gene TRBV7-2 combines with J gene TRBJ1-6; D remains unclear. The CDR3 runs to 13 residues. CDR1 and CDR2 from the germline V gene are SGHTA and FQGNSA. The V gene lost 1 base and the J gene lost 9 bases, with 7 bases spanning the gap. For the CDR3, the DNA is TGTGCCAGCAGCTTAGTCGAAGCTTCACCCCTCCACTTT. It yields the protein CASSLVEASPLHF.

This sequence joins TRBV27 and TRBJ2-5; 7 bases match TRBD2. V lost 5 bases to trimming and J lost 7 bases; unmatched junction nucleotides: 4. Germline CDR1 MNHEY, CDR2 SMNVEV (reference sequence). The length of the CDR3 is 12 residues. The CDR3 nucleotides read TGTGCCAGCAGTGCGGGGGTAGGGACCCAGTACTTC. Translation: CASSAGVGTQYF.

This sequence joins TRBV18 and TRBJ1-2; the D gene is possibly TRBD1 (5 bases). The V end was cut by 3 bases, the J end by 4 bases, with 9 bases between. This CDR3 is built from 13 residues. Germline V gene lookup returns CDR1 KGHSH and CDR2 LQKENI. DNA of the CDR3: TGTGCCAGCTCACCGAACAGGCTCTATGGCTACACCTTC. The encoded protein is CASSPNRLYGYTF.

V usage is TRBV6-6 and J usage is TRBJ1-3; D unclear. The length of the CDR3 is 15 residues. V lost 6 bases and J lost 2, with 14 bases in between. Germline V gene lookup returns CDR1 MNHNY and CDR2 SVGAGI (reference sequence). CDR3 sequence reads: CASSLSEMAGNTIYF. The CDR3 DNA is TGTGCCAGCAGCCTCAGTGAAATGGCTGGAAACACCATATATTTT.

The gene calls are TRBV6-6 and TRBJ2-5; D remains ambiguous. Germline CDR1 MNHNY, CDR2 SVGAGI (reference sequence). The V end was cut by 4 bases, the J end by 1 base, with 7 bases between. The CDR3 runs 13 residues. CDR3 sequence reads: CASSSSSQETQYF. The CDR3 DNA reads TGTGCCAGCAGTTCCTCTAGCCAAGAGACCCAGTACTTC.

This chain links TRBV9 with TRBJ2-3; 8 bases fit TRBD1. Germline V lookup: CDR1 SGDLS, CDR2 YYNGEE. The CDR3 totals 19 residues. V trimming: 0 bases; J trimming: 1 base; junction bases outside the gene matches: 13. The CDR3 is CASSVEADRVFYRTDTQYF. The CDR3 region has the DNA TGTGCCAGCAGCGTAGAGGCGGACAGGGTCTTTTACCGCACAGATACGCAGTATTTT.

This clone was observed a handful of times. Other nucleotide sequences in the sample specify the same CDR3. The chain links TRBV5-1 to TRBJ1-3; D is undetermined. Germline CDR1 SGHRS, CDR2 YFSETQ. Deletions cut 0 bases from V and 0 bases from J, with 10 bases between. The CDR3 spans 16 residues. The CDR3 region is CASSLAADFSGNTIYF. The CDR3 DNA reads as TGCGCCAGCAGCTTGGCGGCTGACTTCTCTGGAAACACCATATATTTT.

This clone was observed a handful of times. This chain connects TRBV5-4 to TRBJ1-2, with a tentative D call TRBD1 (5 bases). The CDR3 is 16 residues long. Germline values: CDR1 SGHNT, CDR2 YYREEE (reference sequence). V shed 4 bases and J shed 1 base, with 17 bases lying between them. CDR3 region: CASSDDWQGGNYGYTF. The CDR3 coding sequence is TGTGCCAGCAGCGATGACTGGCAGGGAGGTAACTATGGCTACACCTTC.

The chain has TRBV5-6 and TRBJ1-2, with a weak D call TRBD1 (6 bases). CDR1 is SGHDT, CDR2 YYEEEE, per germline. Deletions cut 7 bases from V and 1 base from J, with 11 bases between. The CDR3 has 13 amino acids. The CDR3 here is CASGTGINYGYTF. In DNA, the CDR3 is TGTGCCAGCGGCACAGGGATTAACTATGGCTACACCTTC.

The chain links TRBV19 to TRBJ2-3; 7 bases line up with TRBD1. Germline V CDR1 and CDR2: LNHDA, SQIVND (reference sequence). The V gene end was trimmed by 7 bases and the J gene end by 4 bases; junction bases not matched to a gene: 8. This CDR3 spans 14 amino acids. The CDR3 sequence is CASTSRGRADTQYF. Written as DNA, the CDR3 is TGTGCCAGTACTTCGAGGGGGCGGGCAGATACGCAGTATTTT.

This sequence joins TRBV19 and TRBJ2-5, with 9 nucleotides matching TRBD1. Germline lookup yields CDR1 LNHDA and CDR2 SQIVND (reference sequence). V trimming: 6 bases; J trimming: 8 bases; junction bases outside the gene matches: 13. This CDR3 comprises 15 residues. CDR3 amino acids: CASSPTGTGMYTQYF. Written as DNA, the CDR3 is TGTGCCAGTAGCCCGACCGGGACAGGGATGTATACCCAGTACTTC.

The table lists this clone with a few counts. The chain combines TRBV30 with TRBJ2-7, with D perhaps matching TRBD1 (5 bases). The V gene lost 1 base and the J gene lost 6 bases, with 10 bases spanning the gap. Germline CDR1 GTSNPN, CDR2 SVGIG (reference sequence). CDR3 length equals 12 residues. The CDR3 spells CAWSELGAEQYF. CDR3 nucleotide sequence: TGTGCCTGGAGTGAGTTAGGGGCCGAGCAGTACTTC.

This chain uses TRBV10-3 with TRBJ2-7; D possibly corresponds to TRBD1 (6 bases). The CDR3 spans 15 residues. Germline V gene sequence: CDR1 ENHRY, CDR2 SYGVKD. Between the trimmed V and J ends, which lost 3 bases and 3 bases, there was a span of 15 bases. CDR3 loop: CAISDPRQENYEQYF. In nucleotides, the CDR3 is TGTGCCATCAGTGACCCCAGACAGGAAAACTACGAGCAGTACTTC.

The V and J genes are TRBV7-2 and TRBJ2-3; D is uncertain. Looked up from germline, CDR1 is SGHTA and CDR2 is FQGNSA. Trimming cost V 5 bases and J 4 bases, with 13 bases left between them. The CDR3 is 14 residues long. As DNA, the CDR3 is TGTGCCAGCAGCACGAGCTCGGTGTCAGATACGCAGTATTTT. This translates into CASSTSSVSDTQYF. The full variable domain, rest sourced from reference TRBV7-2 and TRBJ2-3, is GAGVSQSPSNKVTEKGKDVELRCDPISGHTALYWYRQSLGQGLEFLIYFQGNSAPDKSGLPSDRFSAERTGGSVSTLTIQRTQQEDSAVYLCASSTSSVSDTQYFGPGTRLTVL.

The chain uses TRBV6-1 and TRBJ2-1; 8 bases are a match to TRBD1. CDR3 size: 15 residues. In germline, CDR1 is MNHNS, CDR2 SASEGT. Germline trimming cut 6 bases from V and 4 bases from J; bases unmatched to any gene: 8. This CDR3 reads CASRRGQGIYNEQFF. DNA for the CDR3: TGTGCCAGCAGACGAGGACAGGGCATTTACAATGAGCAGTTCTTC.

The chain joins TRBV5-5 to TRBJ2-5; maybe TRBD1 (5 bases). Trimming left V 5 bases short and J 2 bases short, with 10 bases between. In germline, CDR1 is SGHKS, CDR2 YYEKEE (reference sequence). This CDR3 comprises 13 residues. CDR3 coding DNA: TGTGCCAGCAGGCCTACAGGACAAGAGACCCAGTACTTC. Translation: CASRPTGQETQYF.

V gene TRBV7-2 combines with J gene TRBJ1-1, with TRBD1 matching 7 bases. Germline CDR1 and CDR2: SGHTA and FQGNSA. The CDR3 totals 15 residues. V lost 4 bases, J lost 3 bases, and 8 bases stayed unmatched. The CDR3 DNA reads TGTGCCAGCAGCTATGCTCACAGGGGAGACACTGAAGCTTTCTTT. Its protein product is CASSYAHRGDTEAFF. The full variable domain, rest sourced from reference TRBV7-2 and TRBJ1-1, is GAGVSQSPSNKVTEKGKDVELRCDPISGHTALYWYRQSLGQGLEFLIYFQGNSAPDKSGLPSDRFSAERTGGSVSTLTIQRTQQEDSAVYLCASSYAHRGDTEAFFGQGTRLTVV.

The rearrangement links TRBV7-8 to TRBJ2-3, with 13 positions matching TRBD2. The CDR3 has 16 amino acids. The V and J ends lost 4 bases and 6 bases, in that order; junction bases with no gene match: 7. The germline V gene encodes CDR1 SGHVS and CDR2 FQNEAQ. CDR3 residues: CASSWGLAGTVDTQYF. CDR3 sequence (DNA): TGTGCCAGCAGCTGGGGACTAGCGGGGACGGTGGATACGCAGTATTTT. The full variable domain, completed using reference TRBV7-8 and TRBJ2-3, is GAGVSQSPRYKVAKRGQDVALRCDPISGHVSLFWYQQALGQGPEFLTYFQNEAQLDKSGLPSDRFFAERPEGSVSTLKIQRTQQEDSAVYLCASSWGLAGTVDTQYFGPGTRLTVL.

V gene TRBV5-1 combines with J gene TRBJ2-5, with D uncertain. The germline CDR1 and CDR2 sequences are SGHRS and YFSETQ. The CDR3 loop spans 12 amino acids. The germline V and J ends were trimmed by 2 bases and 2 bases, with 4 bases remaining between them. The CDR3 sequence is CASSFQQETQYF. CDR3 bases: TGCGCCAGCAGCTTTCAGCAAGAGACCCAGTACTTC.

This chain connects TRBV5-1 to TRBJ2-1, with 12 positions matching TRBD2. Per the germline V gene, CDR1 is SGHRS and CDR2 is YFSETQ. There are 14 residues in the CDR3. The trim removed 5 bases at V and 4 bases at J, leaving 1 base unmatched. The CDR3: CASRLAGGYNEQFF. The CDR3 DNA sequence: TGCGCCAGCAGACTAGCGGGGGGTTACAATGAGCAGTTCTTC. Using reference TRBV5-1 and TRBJ2-1 for the parts outside the CDR3, the full variable domain is KAGVTQTPRYLIKTRGQQVTLSCSPISGHRSVSWYQQTPGQGLQFLFEYFSETQRNKGNFPGRFSGRQFSNSRSEMNVSTLELGDSALYLCASRLAGGYNEQFFGPGTRLTVL.

The chain combines TRBV7-9 with TRBJ2-7; no definite D call. V was cut by 1 base and J by 0 bases, with 10 bases left in between. CDR1 SEHNR and CDR2 FQNEAQ come from the germline V gene (reference sequence). This CDR3 contains 15 residues. The CDR3 coding sequence is TGTGCCAGCAGCTTAGACGGTAGCCCCTCCTACGAGCAGTACTTC. It yields the protein CASSLDGSPSYEQYF.

In DNA, the CDR3 is TGTGCCAGCAGTTTTCCTCCAGGGAACACTGAAGCTTTCTTT. Translated, it gives CASSFPPGNTEAFF. The chain joins TRBV28 to TRBJ1-1; no reliable D call. Germline assignment: CDR1 MDHEN and CDR2 SYDVKM. The CDR3 has 14 amino acids. Trimming took off 3 bases at V and 1 base at J, with 9 bases between the two ends.

The chain links TRBV6-6 to TRBJ2-7; 10 bases match TRBD2. Germline V CDR1 and CDR2: MNHNY, SVGAGI (reference sequence). With 2 bases clipped from V and 4 bases from J, the junction kept 8 bases outside the gene matches. CDR3 size: 16 residues. CDR3 region: CASSYTTSGVGYEQYF. In nucleotides, the CDR3 is TGTGCCAGCAGTTACACCACTAGCGGGGTTGGTTACGAGCAGTACTTC.

The chain carries TRBV5-1 and TRBJ1-1; perhaps TRBD1 as D (5 bases). The germline V gene encodes CDR1 SGHRS and CDR2 YFSETQ. Trimming pared 1 base from V and 0 bases from J, leaving 13 bases between. The CDR3 contains 16 residues. CDR3 DNA: TGCGCCAGCAGCTTGTCGGGGGGTAACATGAACACTGAAGCTTTCTTT. It codes for CASSLSGGNMNTEAFF.

The chain joins TRBV5-1 to TRBJ2-5; TRBD1 aligns across 7 bases. There are 13 residues in the CDR3. The V gene end was trimmed by 4 bases and the J gene end by 5 bases; junction bases not matched to a gene: 5. CDR1 is SGHRS and CDR2 is YFSETQ in the germline V gene. The CDR3, as DNA: TGCGCCAGCAGCGAGGACAGGCTGGAGACCCAGTACTTC. Translating it yields CASSEDRLETQYF.

The rearrangement uses TRBV29-1 and TRBJ2-2, with D maybe TRBD1 (5 bases). The CDR3 has 13 residues. Germline V gene sequence: CDR1 SQVTM, CDR2 ANQGSEA. Trimming stripped 5 bases from V and 6 bases from J, with 13 bases between. The CDR3 sequence is CSVSQGFAGELFF. CDR3 DNA: TGCAGCGTTTCCCAGGGATTCGCCGGGGAGCTGTTTTTT.

The chain couples TRBV5-1 to TRBJ2-2; 11 bases are a match to TRBD2. Germline V gene lookup returns CDR1 SGHRS and CDR2 YFSETQ. This CDR3 comprises 15 residues. Trimming took 7 bases from V and 4 from J; bases not matched to a gene: 6. DNA of the CDR3: TGCGCCAGCCAAGCACTAGCGGGGGCCACCGGGGAGCTGTTTTTT. Translated, it gives CASQALAGATGELFF.

The rearrangement links TRBV6-5 to TRBJ1-1; D gene ambiguous. From germline, CDR1 is MNHEY and CDR2 SVGAGI. Trimming took off 6 bases at V and 5 bases at J, with 13 bases between the two ends. The CDR3 extends over 13 amino acids. CDR3 protein: CASRRASPTEAFF. In nucleotides, the CDR3 is TGTGCCAGCAGAAGAGCGAGCCCGACTGAAGCTTTCTTT.